This T cell receptor (beta chain) was identified in a study of control samples from healthy donors and cancer patients. Sequenced by immunoSEQ multiplex PCR; TCRdb stores in-frame clones only, minus some. The repertoire holds 150,000 or so clones, with 80% to 90% as singletons. V was pared by 7 bases and J by 9 bases, with 15 bases between. Per the germline V gene, CDR1 is MNHEY and CDR2 is SVGAGI. The CDR3 runs to 13 residues. The sequence was obtained from a woman in her 30s in good health. The rearrangement links TRBV6-5 to TRBJ2-2, with D tentatively TRBD2 (6 bases). The sequencing sample was made of blood. The CDR3 spells CASISPGVRELFF. In DNA form, the CDR3 reads TGTGCCAGCATCTCACCGGGAGTTCGGGAGCTGTTTTTT.